This T cell receptor (beta chain) was retrieved from a study of shared clonotypes between healthy human individuals. The CDR3 totals 14 residues. Germline V gene lookup returns CDR1 SGHNT and CDR2 YYREEE (reference sequence). Trimming cost V 2 bases and J 7 bases; bases outside gene matches: 5. General observations from the study: An effect of sequencing depth on clonotype sharing among donors was expected.

TCRdb's copy holds only in-frame clones and misses some; the assay was immunoSEQ multiplex PCR. In the table there are some 690,000 clones, around 91% of which are singletons. For this clone: Its antigen is still unknown.

The sample was memory CD8+ T cells from PBMCs. Subset reported: CD45RO+ cells pooled with CCR7-negative TemRA cells. The chain carries TRBV5-4 and TRBJ2-1; 8 bases map to TRBD1. The sequence derives from a man between 18 and 29 years old in good health. Some clones in this sample may be carry-over from other donors' samples. The CDR3 DNA sequence: TGTGCCAGCAGCTTCACAGGGGGAGAGAATGAGCAGTTCTTC. Protein sequence: CASSFTGGENEQFF. The whole variable domain, remainder taken from reference TRBV5-4 and TRBJ2-1, is ETGVTQSPTHLIKTRGQQVTLRCSSQSGHNTVSWYQQALGQGPQFIFQYYREEENGRGNFPPRFSGLQFPNYSSELNVNALELDDSALYLCASSFTGGENEQFFGPGTRLTVL.